Described below is a single T cell receptor (beta chain) sequence and its context. Its antigen is currently unknown. The data originate from a study of identical twins. Study-level findings and limits: Sequences that were beta out-of-frame showed weaker excess twin sharing. Cord blood beta clonotypes present at high abundance carried fewer insertions; no such pattern appeared in memory repertoires. Conclusions came from cross-sectional statistical analysis, not from following the same donors. Recombination models fit unrelated individuals' TCR alpha sharing but underestimated twins'.

MiXCR, run by TCRdb on the 5' RACE reads, gives a single entry per CDR3 protein. Of some 600,000 distinct CDR3 sequences listed, roughly 7.1% are singletons. The CDR3 covers 12 residues. Trimming took off 6 bases at V and 7 bases at J, with 10 bases between the two ends. This same sample was also part of a study on yellow fever vaccine responses in identical twins.

The sequence came from a woman aged 18-30 years in good health. The sequenced sample consisted of PBMCs. This rearrangement joins TRBV12-3 or TRBV12-4 to TRBJ1-5; D unresolved. The CDR3 sequence: CASRPDGQPQHF. The CDR3 DNA reads as TGTGCCAGCAGACCGGACGGACAGCCCCAGCATTTT.